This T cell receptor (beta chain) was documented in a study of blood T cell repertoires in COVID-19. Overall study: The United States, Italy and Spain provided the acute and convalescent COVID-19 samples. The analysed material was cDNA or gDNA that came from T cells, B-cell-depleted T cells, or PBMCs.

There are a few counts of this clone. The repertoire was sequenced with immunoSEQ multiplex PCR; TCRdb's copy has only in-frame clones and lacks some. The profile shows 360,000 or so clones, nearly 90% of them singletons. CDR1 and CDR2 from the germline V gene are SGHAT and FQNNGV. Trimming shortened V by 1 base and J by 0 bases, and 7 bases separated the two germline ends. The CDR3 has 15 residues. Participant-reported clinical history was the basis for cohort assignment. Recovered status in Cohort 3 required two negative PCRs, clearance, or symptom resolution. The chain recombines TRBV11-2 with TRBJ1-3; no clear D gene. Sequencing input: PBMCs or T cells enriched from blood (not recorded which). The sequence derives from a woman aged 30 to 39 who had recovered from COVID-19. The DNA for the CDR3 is TGTGCCAGCAGCTTAGGAGGGTTCTCTGGAAACACCATATATTTT. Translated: CASSLGGFSGNTIYF.